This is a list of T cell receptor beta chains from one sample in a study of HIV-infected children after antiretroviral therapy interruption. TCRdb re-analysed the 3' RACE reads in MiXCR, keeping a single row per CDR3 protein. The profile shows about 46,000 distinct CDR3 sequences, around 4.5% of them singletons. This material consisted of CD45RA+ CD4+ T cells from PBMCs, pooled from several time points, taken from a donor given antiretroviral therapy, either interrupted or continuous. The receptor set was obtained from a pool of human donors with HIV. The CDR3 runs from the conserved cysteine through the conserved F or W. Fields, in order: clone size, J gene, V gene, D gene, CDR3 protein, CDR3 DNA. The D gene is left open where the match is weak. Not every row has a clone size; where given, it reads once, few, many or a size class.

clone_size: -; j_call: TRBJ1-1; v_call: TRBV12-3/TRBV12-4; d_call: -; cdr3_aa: CASSPKRGRNTEAFF; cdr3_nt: TGTGCCAGCAGTCCAAAGAGGGGCAGGAACACTGAAGCTTTCTTT
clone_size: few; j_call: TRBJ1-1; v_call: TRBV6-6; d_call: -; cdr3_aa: CASSYSPGFEAFF; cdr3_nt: TGTGCCAGCAGTTACTCACCGGGCTTCGAAGCTTTCTTT
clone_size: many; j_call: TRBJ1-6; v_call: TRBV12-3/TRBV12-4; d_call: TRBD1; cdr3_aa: CASSLSGQDDSPLHF; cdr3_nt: TGTGCCAGCAGTTTATCAGGACAGGATGATTCACCCCTCCACTTT
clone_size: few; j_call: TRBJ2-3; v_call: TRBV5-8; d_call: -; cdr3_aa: CASSLGRADTQYF; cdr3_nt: TGTGCCAGCAGCTTGGGGCGCGCAGATACGCAGTATTTT
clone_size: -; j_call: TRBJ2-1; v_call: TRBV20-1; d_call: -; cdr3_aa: CSARFYNEQFF; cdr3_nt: TGCAGTGCTAGATTCTACAATGAGCAGTTCTTC
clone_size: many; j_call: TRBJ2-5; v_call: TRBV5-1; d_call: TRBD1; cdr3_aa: CASCSGTGAETQYF; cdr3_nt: TGCGCCAGCTGTAGCGGGACAGGGGCAGAGACCCAGTACTTC
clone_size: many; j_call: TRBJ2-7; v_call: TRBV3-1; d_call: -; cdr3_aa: CASSQDGGGSEQYF; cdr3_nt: TGTGCCAGCAGCCAAGATGGAGGGGGGAGCGAGCAGTACTTC
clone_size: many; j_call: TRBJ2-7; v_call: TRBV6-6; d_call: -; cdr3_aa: CASSDVGGSSYEQYF; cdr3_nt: TGTGCCAGCAGTGATGTTGGGGGGAGCTCCTATGAACAGTACTTC
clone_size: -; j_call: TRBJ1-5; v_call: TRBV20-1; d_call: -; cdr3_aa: CSAVGGQGQPQHF; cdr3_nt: TGCAGTGCCGTAGGGGGTCAGGGGCAGCCCCAGCATTTT
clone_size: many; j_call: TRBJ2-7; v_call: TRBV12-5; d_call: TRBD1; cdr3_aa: CASATSTRGLTEQYF; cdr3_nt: TGTGCTAGTGCCACATCCACCAGGGGGCTTACCGAGCAGTACTTC
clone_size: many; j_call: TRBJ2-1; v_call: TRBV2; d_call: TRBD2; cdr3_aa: CASSGRGWGNEQFF; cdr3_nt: TGTGCCAGCAGCGGGCGGGGGTGGGGGAATGAGCAGTTCTTC
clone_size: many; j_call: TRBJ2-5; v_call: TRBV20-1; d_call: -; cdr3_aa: CSASRDFQETQYF; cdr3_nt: TGCAGTGCTAGCCGGGACTTCCAAGAGACCCAGTACTTC
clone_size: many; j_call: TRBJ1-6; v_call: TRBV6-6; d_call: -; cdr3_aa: CASRPVGTNSPLHF; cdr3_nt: TGTGCCAGCAGGCCCGTAGGGACGAATTCACCCCTCCACTTT
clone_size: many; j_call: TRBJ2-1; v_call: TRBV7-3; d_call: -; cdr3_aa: CASSPGLLTYNEQFF; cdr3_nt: TGTGCCAGCAGCCCTGGACTCCTAACCTACAATGAGCAGTTCTTC
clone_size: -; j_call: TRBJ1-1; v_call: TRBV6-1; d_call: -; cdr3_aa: CASSELWGSTEAFF; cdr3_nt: TGTGCCAGCAGTGAGCTGTGGGGGAGCACTGAAGCTTTCTTT
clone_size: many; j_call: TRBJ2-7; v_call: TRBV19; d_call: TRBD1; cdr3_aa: CASSIGGTGRTYF; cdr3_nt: TGTGCCAGTAGTATAGGGGGGACAGGCCGGACCTACTTC
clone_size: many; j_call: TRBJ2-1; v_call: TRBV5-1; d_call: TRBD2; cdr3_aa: CASSLVGGIYNEQFF; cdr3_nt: TGCGCCAGCAGCTTGGTCGGGGGGATATACAATGAGCAGTTCTTC
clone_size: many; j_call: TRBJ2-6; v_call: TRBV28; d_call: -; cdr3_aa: CASSFQGSGANVLTF; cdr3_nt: TGTGCCAGCAGTTTTCAGGGTTCAGGGGCCAACGTCCTGACTTTC
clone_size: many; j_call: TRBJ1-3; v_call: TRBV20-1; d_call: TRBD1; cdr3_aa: CSASDRDGNTIYF; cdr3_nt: TGCAGTGCCTCCGACAGGGATGGAAACACCATATATTTT
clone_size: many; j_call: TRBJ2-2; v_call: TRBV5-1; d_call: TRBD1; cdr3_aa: CASSLEGTGFTGELFF; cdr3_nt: TGCGCCAGCAGCTTGGAAGGGACAGGGTTCACCGGGGAGCTGTTTTTT
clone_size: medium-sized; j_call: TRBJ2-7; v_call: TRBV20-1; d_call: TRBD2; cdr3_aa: CSAKTGTSGYEQYF; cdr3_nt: TGCAGTGCTAAAACCGGGACTAGCGGCTACGAGCAGTACTTC
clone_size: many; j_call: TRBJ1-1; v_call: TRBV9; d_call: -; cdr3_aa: CASSRWAGEEVEAEAFF; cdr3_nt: TGTGCCAGCAGCCGGTGGGCAGGGGAGGAAGTTGAGGCTGAAGCTTTCTTT
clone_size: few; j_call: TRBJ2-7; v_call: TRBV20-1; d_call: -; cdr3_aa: CSASRGEQYF; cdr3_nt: TGCAGTGCCTCACGTGGGGAGCAGTACTTC
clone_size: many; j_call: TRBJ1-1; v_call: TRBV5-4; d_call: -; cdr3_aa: CASSLWDLPGVTEAFF; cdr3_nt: TGTGCCAGCAGCTTGTGGGACCTCCCGGGTGTCACTGAAGCTTTCTTT
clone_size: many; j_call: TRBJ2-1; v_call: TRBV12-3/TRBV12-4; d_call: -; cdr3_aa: CASSGSGSSYNEQFF; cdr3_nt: TGTGCCAGCAGTGGTTCAGGCAGCTCCTACAATGAGCAGTTCTTC
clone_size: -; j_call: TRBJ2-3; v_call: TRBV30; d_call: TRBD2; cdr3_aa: CAWRLRGGTDTQYF; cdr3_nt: TGTGCCTGGAGACTTCGGGGGGGCACAGATACGCAGTATTTT
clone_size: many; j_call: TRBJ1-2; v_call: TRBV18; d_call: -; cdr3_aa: CASSVPGAGHYGYTF; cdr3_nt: TGTGCCAGCTCAGTTCCCGGGGCTGGACACTATGGCTACACCTTC
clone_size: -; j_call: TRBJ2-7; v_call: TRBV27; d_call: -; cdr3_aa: CASSATTAYEQYF; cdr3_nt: TGTGCCAGCAGTGCCACGACAGCCTACGAGCAGTACTTC
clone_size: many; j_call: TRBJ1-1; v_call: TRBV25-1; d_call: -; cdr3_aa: CASGNEAFEAFF; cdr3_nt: TGTGCCAGCGGTAATGAGGCGTTTGAAGCCTTCTTT
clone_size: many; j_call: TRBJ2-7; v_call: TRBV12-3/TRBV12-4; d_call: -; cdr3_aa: CASSLRGEQYF; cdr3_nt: TGTGCCAGCAGTTTAAGAGGCGAGCAGTACTTC
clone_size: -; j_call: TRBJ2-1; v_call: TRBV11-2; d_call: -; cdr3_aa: CASSLSPASNEQFF; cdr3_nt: TGTGCCAGCAGCTTAAGTCCCGCGAGCAATGAGCAGTTCTTC
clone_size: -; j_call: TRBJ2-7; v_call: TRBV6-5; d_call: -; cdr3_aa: CASSYQAGGTYEQYF; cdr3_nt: TGTGCCAGCAGTTACCAGGCAGGTGGGACCTACGAGCAGTACTTC
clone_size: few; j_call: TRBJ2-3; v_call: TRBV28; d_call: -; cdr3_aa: CASSFPPLTDTQYF; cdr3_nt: TGTGCCAGCAGTTTTCCCCCTCTGACAGATACGCAGTATTTT
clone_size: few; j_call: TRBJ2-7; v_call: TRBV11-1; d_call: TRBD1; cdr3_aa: CASSSYRLRDRELYEQYF; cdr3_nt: TGTGCCAGCAGCTCTTATCGCCTCCGGGACAGAGAACTCTACGAGCAGTACTTC
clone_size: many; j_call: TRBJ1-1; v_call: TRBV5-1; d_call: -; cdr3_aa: CASSLEWNTEAFF; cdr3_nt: TGCGCCAGCAGCTTGGAATGGAACACTGAAGCTTTCTTT
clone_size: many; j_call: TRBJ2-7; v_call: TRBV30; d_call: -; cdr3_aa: CAWSVRTGRESYEQYF; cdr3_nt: TGTGCCTGGAGTGTACGAACAGGGAGGGAGTCCTACGAGCAGTACTTC
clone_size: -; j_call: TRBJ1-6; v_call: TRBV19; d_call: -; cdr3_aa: CASSAGTQNSPLHF; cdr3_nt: TGTGCCAGTAGTGCCGGGACCCAGAATTCACCCCTCCACTTT
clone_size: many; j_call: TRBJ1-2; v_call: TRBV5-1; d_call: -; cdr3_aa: CASSLRQDLGYTF; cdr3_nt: TGCGCCAGCAGCTTGAGACAGGATCTTGGCTACACCTTC
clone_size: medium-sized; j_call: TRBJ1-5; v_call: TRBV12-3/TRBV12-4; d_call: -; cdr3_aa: CASTWGRAGNQPQHF; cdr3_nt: TGTGCCAGCACCTGGGGGAGAGCGGGCAATCAGCCCCAGCATTTT
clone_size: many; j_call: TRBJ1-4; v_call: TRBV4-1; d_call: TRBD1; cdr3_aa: CASSQARTGFLEKLFF; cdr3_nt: TGCGCCAGCAGCCAAGCGAGGACAGGGTTTTTGGAAAAACTGTTTTTT
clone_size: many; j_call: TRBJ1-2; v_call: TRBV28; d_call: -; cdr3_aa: CASRLTGNYGYTF; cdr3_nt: TGTGCCAGCAGACTTACAGGGAACTATGGCTACACCTTC
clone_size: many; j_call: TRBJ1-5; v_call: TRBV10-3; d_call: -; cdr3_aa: CAISERNSAQHF; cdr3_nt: TGTGCCATCAGTGAGAGAAACAGCGCCCAGCATTTT
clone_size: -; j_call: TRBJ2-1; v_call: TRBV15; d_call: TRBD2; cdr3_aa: CATTPGGAYNEQFF; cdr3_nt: TGTGCCACCACCCCCGGGGGGGCTTACAATGAGCAGTTCTTC
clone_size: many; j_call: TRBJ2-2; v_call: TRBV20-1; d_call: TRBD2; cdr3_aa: CSAREGNTGELFF; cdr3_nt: TGCAGTGCTCGGGAGGGAAACACCGGGGAGCTGTTTTTT
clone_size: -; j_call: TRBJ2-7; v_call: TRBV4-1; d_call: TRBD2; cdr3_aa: CASSLGTSGDYEQYF; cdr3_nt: TGCGCCAGCAGCCTCGGGACTAGCGGCGACTACGAGCAGTACTTC
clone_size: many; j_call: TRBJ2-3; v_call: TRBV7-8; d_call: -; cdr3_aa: CASSLEAAKGRGTQYF; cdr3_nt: TGTGCCAGCAGCTTAGAAGCGGCTAAGGGAAGAGGTACGCAGTATTTT
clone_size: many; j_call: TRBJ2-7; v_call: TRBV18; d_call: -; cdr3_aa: CASSPGGTAVYEQYF; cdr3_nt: TGTGCCAGCTCGCCGGGCGGGACAGCCGTCTACGAGCAGTACTTC
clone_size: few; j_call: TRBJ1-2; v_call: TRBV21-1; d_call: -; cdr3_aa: CASSQRTLLGGYTF; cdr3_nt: TGTGCCAGCAGCCAACGGACGCTGCTGGGTGGCTACACCTTC
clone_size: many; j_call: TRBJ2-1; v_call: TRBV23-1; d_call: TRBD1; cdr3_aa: CASSQSLGQGERNEQFF; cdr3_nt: TGCGCCAGCAGTCAATCGCTCGGGCAGGGGGAACGGAATGAGCAGTTCTTC
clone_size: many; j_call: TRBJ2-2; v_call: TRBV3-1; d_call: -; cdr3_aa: CASSQVREVSGELFF; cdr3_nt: TGTGCCAGCAGCCAAGTCAGGGAAGTCAGCGGGGAGCTGTTTTTT
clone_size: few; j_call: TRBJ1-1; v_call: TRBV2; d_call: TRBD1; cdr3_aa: CASSFTGDGLAFF; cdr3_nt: TGTGCCAGCAGCTTTACAGGGGACGGTTTAGCTTTCTTT
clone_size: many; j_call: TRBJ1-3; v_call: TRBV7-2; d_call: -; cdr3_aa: CASIPTVWSSGNTIYF; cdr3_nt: TGTGCCAGCATCCCTACCGTCTGGAGCTCTGGAAACACCATATATTTT
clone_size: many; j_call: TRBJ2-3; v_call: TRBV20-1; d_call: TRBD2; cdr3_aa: CSASASGAGDTQYF; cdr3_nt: TGCAGTGCTAGTGCTAGCGGGGCGGGAGATACGCAGTATTTT
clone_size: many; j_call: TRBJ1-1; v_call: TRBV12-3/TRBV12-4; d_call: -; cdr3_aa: CASTRRSNTEAFF; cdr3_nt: TGTGCCAGCACGCGACGGTCGAACACTGAAGCTTTCTTT
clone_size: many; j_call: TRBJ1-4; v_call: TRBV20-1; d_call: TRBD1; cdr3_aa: CSARAPGQGEKLFF; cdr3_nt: TGCAGTGCTAGAGCTCCTGGACAGGGTGAAAAACTGTTTTTT
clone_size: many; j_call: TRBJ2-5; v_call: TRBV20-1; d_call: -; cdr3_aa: CSARDRVGKTQYF; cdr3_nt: TGCAGTGCTAGAGATCGGGTCGGGAAGACCCAGTACTTC
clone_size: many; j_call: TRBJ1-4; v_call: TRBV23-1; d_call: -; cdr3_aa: CASSHRATTNEKLFF; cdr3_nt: TGCGCCAGCAGTCATAGGGCAACAACTAATGAAAAACTGTTTTTT
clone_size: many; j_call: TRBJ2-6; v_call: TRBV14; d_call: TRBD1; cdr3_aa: CASSQGAGGPGANVLTF; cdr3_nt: TGTGCCAGCAGCCAAGGGGCAGGGGGCCCAGGGGCCAACGTCCTGACTTTC
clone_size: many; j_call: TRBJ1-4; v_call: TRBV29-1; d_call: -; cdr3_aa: CSVSTGAEDEKLFF; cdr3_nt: TGCAGCGTGTCGACGGGGGCGGAAGATGAAAAACTGTTTTTT